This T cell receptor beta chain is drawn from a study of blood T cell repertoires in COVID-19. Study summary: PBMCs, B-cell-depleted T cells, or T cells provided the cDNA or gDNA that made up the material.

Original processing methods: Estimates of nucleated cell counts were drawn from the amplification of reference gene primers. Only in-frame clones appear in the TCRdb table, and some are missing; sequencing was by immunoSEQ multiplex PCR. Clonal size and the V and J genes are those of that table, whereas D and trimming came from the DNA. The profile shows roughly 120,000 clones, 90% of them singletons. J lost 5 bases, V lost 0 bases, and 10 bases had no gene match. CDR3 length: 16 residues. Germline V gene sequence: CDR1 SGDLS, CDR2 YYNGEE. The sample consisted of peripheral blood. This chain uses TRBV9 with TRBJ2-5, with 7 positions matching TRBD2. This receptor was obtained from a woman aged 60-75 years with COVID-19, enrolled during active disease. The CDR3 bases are TGTGCCAGCAGCGTAGGCCTAGGAGCGGGGTACGAGACCCAGTACTTC. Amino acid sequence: CASSVGLGAGYETQYF.